This is a list of T cell receptor beta chains from one sample in a study of blood T cell repertoires in COVID-19. The data were produced by immunoSEQ multiplex PCR, yet TCRdb's version contains in-frame clones alone and is incomplete. The sample lists approximately 290,000 clones, nearly 90% occurring once. Source material: PBMCs or T cells enriched from blood (not recorded which). The receptors derive from a woman under 30 with acute COVID-19. The CDR3 runs from the conserved cysteine through the conserved F or W. The order of the fields is D gene, J gene, clone size, V gene, CDR3 DNA, CDR3 protein. A D gene is named only where the DNA matches it firmly. Size values are once, few and many counts, or a class for expanded clones, and some rows have none.

TRBD2 TRBJ2-1 once TRBV19 TGTGCCAGTAGTTCCTCACCGGGACTAGAAGGGGGAGGCTACAATGAGCAGTTCTTC CASSSSPGLEGGGYNEQFF
- TRBJ2-5 - TRBV5-1 TGCGCCAGCAGCTTGCGCTTAGGGGGAGAGACCCAGTACTTC CASSLRLGGETQYF
TRBD1 TRBJ1-2 - TRBV20-1 TGCAGTGCTAGTCGCTCAGGGGGCAGCTATGGCTACACCTTC CSASRSGGSYGYTF
TRBD1 TRBJ2-7 - TRBV7-9 TGTGCCAGCAGCTTACCTCCAGGGGGATCCTACGAGCAGTACTTC CASSLPPGGSYEQYF
- TRBJ1-6 - TRBV9 TGTGCCAGCAGCCCCCGAGAGGACTCCTACTCCTATAATTCACCCCTCCACTTT CASSPREDSYSYNSPLHF
TRBD1 TRBJ2-1 - TRBV19 TGTGCCAGTAGTAACCCAGACGGACAGGGGGCTTGGGGCAATGAGCAGTTCTTC CASSNPDGQGAWGNEQFF
- TRBJ1-2 once TRBV28 TGTGCCAGCGGGAGAGGATGGGGCTACACCTTC CASGRGWGYTF
TRBD1 TRBJ1-6 - TRBV28 TGTGCCAGCAGTTTACGACAGGGCCGGTCACCCCTCCACTTT CASSLRQGRSPLHF
TRBD1 TRBJ1-3 - TRBV9 TGTGCCAGCAGCGGTAAAGACAGGGCTACTAACACCATATATTTT CASSGKDRATNTIYF
TRBD2 TRBJ2-7 - TRBV28 TGTGCCAGCACCCTCGGCGGGAGGGCCCCTTCAGCATACGAGCAGTACTTC CASTLGGRAPSAYEQYF
- TRBJ1-5 - TRBV19 TGTGCCAGTAGTATTGGGGGGGTAAGGGAGCCCCAGCATTTT CASSIGGVREPQHF
- TRBJ1-2 - TRBV28 TGTGCCAGCAGTTTTCAGGCCGAATCTTATGGCTACACCTTC CASSFQAESYGYTF
- TRBJ1-4 once TRBV13 TGTGCCAGCAGCACAGGGCCAAAGGAGATTAATGAAAAACTGTTTTTT CASSTGPKEINEKLFF
- TRBJ2-1 - TRBV27 TGTGCCAGCAGTACTGACGGGGGCTCCTACAATGAGCAGTTCTTC CASSTDGGSYNEQFF
- TRBJ2-7 - TRBV6-1 TGTGCCAGCAGTGAAAGCCCTAACTACGAGCAGTACTTC CASSESPNYEQYF
TRBD1 TRBJ1-1 - TRBV18 TGTGCCAGCTCACCACCGTCAGGGGGCACTGAAGCTTTCTTT CASSPPSGGTEAFF
TRBD2 TRBJ2-3 - TRBV19 TGTGCCAGTAGCCTCCCCCTGCTAGCGGGATCAGATACGCAGTATTTT CASSLPLLAGSDTQYF